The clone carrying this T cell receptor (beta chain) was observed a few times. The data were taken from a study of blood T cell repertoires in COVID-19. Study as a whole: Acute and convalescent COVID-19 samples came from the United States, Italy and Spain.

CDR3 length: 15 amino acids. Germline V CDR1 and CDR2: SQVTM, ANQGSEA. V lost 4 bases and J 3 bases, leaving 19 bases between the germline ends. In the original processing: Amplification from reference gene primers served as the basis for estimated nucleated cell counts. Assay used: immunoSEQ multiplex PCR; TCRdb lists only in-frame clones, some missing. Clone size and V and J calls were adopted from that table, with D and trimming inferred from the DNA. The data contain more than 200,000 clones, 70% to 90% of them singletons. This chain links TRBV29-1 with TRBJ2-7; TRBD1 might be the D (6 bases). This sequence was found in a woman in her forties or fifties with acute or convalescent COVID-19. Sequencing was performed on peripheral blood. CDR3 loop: CSVGPATGLIYEQYF. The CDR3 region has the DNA TGCAGCGTTGGGCCGGCTACAGGGTTAATCTACGAGCAGTACTTC.